This entry is about one TCR beta chain. Its antigen is undetermined. The CDR3 covers 13 residues. The germline gives CDR1 GTSNPN, CDR2 SVGIG (reference sequence). The V gene end was trimmed by 2 bases and the J gene end by 7 bases; junction bases not matched to a gene: 5. The PCR made use of 60 Vbeta and 13 Jbeta primers. Profiling relied on immunoSEQ multiplex PCR, and the TCRdb table lists in-frame clones only, not all of them. Of 80,000 to 130,000 clones in the sample, around 72% were seen once. The data stem from a study of cytomegalovirus exposure and HLA in healthy donors. The study's findings and limits: TCR beta V- and J-gene trimming was later associated with a missense DCLRE1C variant. Roughly uniform sequencing depth across donors was assumed, possibly incorrectly.

The chain couples TRBV30 to TRBJ1-2, with 9 bases lining up with TRBD1. The TCR originated in a male donor in good health and CMV-seropositive. The sequencing input was PBMCs. The DNA for the CDR3 is TGTGCCTGGAGTAGGGACAGGGACGTTGGCTACACCTTC. Its protein product is CAWSRDRDVGYTF.